This T cell receptor (beta chain) is from a study of shared clonotypes between healthy human individuals. The method was immunoSEQ multiplex PCR; TCRdb's version includes in-frame clones alone and lacks a portion of them. Among about 670,000 clones, around 72% were seen once, and the ten largest hold about 1.8%. V was pared by 2 bases and J by 3 bases, with 11 bases between. CDR1 is MDHEN, CDR2 SYDVKM, per germline. The CDR3 runs 14 residues. The donors, healthy adults who were HIV-negative, had experienced no recent acute infections or vaccinations. This receptor was obtained from a woman under 40 in good health. Sequences were obtained from memory CD4+ T cells sorted from blood. Subset given: CD45RA-negative fraction. The chain is built from TRBV28 and TRBJ2-7; perhaps TRBD2 as D (6 bases). For the CDR3, the DNA is TGTGCCAGCAGTTTACCGGGAGAGGTCTACGAGCAGTACTTC. It encodes CASSLPGEVYEQYF. The complete variable domain, with remaining parts taken from reference TRBV28 and TRBJ2-7, reads DVKVTQSSRYLVKRTGEKVFLECVQDMDHENMFWYRQDPGLGLRLIYFSYDVKMKEKGDIPEGYSVSREKKERFSLILESASTNQTSMYLCASSLPGEVYEQYFGPGTRLTVT.